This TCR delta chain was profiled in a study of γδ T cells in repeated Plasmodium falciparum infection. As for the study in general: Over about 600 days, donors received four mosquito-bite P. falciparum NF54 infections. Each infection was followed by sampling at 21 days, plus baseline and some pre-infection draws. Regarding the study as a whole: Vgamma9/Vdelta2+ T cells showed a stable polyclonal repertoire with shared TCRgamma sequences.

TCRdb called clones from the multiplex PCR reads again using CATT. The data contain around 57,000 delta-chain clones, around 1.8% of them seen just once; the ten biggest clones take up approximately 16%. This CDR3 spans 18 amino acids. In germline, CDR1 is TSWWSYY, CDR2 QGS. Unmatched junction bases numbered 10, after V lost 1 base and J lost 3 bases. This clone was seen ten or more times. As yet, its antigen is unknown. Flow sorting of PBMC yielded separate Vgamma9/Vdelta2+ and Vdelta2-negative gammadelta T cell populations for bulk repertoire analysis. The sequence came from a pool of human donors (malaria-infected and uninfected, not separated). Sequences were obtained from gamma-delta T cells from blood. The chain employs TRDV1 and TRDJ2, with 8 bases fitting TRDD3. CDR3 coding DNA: TGTGCTCTTGGGGAACGGGCTAACGTACTGGGGGTGACAGCACAACTCTTCTTT. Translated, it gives CALGERANVLGVTAQLFF.